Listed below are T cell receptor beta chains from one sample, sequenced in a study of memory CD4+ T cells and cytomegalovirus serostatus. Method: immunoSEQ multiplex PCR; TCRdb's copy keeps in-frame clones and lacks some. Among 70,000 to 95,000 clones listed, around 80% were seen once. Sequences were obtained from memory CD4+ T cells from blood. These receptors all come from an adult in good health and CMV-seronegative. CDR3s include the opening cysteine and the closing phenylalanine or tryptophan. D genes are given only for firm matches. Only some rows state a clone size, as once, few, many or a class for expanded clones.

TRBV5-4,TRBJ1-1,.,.,CASSHGGVGQGAFF,TGTGCCAGCAGCCATGGGGGGGTGGGACAAGGAGCTTTCTTT
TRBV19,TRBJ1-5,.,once,CASISGTLNQPQHF,TGTGCCAGTATCAGTGGGACACTGAATCAGCCCCAGCATTTT
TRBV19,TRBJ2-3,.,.,CASSRQKVGGTDTQYF,TGTGCCAGTAGTCGCCAAAAAGTGGGTGGAACAGATACGCAGTATTTT
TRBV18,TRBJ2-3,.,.,CASSPTGADTDTQYF,TGTGCCAGCTCACCTACGGGGGCCGACACAGATACGCAGTATTTT
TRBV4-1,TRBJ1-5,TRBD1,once,CASSPGQGPDSNQPQHF,TGCGCCAGCAGCCCAGGACAGGGGCCCGATAGCAATCAGCCCCAGCATTTT
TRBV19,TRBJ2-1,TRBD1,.,CASSAPRTGVNEQFF,TGTGCCAGTAGTGCCCCGAGGACAGGGGTCAATGAGCAGTTCTTC
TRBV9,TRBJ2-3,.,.,CASSPSTSLITDTQYF,TGTGCCAGCAGCCCGAGTACTAGTCTAATCACAGATACGCAGTATTTT
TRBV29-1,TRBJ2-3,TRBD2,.,CSGMTGGYDTQYF,TGCAGCGGAATGACGGGGGGGTACGATACGCAGTATTTT
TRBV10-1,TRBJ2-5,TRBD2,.,CASSDRAGPPGETQYF,TGCGCCAGCTCTGACCGAGCGGGACCCCCAGGAGAGACCCAGTACTTC
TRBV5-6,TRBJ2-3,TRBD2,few,CASSFTSGGRGTDTQYF,TGTGCCAGCAGCTTTACTAGCGGGGGGAGGGGCACAGATACGCAGTATTTT
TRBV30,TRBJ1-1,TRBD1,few,CAGGRPLSASTEAFF,TGTGCAGGGGGCAGGCCACTTTCAGCCTCCACTGAAGCTTTCTTT
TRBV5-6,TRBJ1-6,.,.,CASSSTVSPLHF,TGTGCCAGCAGCTCCACAGTATCGCCCCTCCACTTT
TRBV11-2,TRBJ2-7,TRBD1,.,CASSLLAGTGHYEQYF,TGTGCCAGCAGCTTATTAGCCGGGACAGGACACTACGAGCAGTACTTC
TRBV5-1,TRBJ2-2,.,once,CASRQNRGDPNTGELFF,TGCGCCAGCAGACAAAACCGCGGGGACCCGAACACCGGGGAGCTGTTTTTT
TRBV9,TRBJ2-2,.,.,CASSAPGTPGGELFF,TGTGCCAGCAGCGCCCCCGGGACACCTGGCGGGGAGCTGTTTTTT
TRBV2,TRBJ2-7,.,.,CASKEQPYEQYF,TGTGCCAGCAAGGAACAACCCTACGAGCAGTACTTC
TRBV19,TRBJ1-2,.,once,CASTIPSQAYGYTF,TGTGCCAGTACCATCCCCAGCCAGGCCTATGGCTACACCTTC
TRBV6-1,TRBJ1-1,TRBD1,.,CATLTGWSAEAFF,TGTGCCACTTTGACAGGGTGGTCTGCTGAAGCTTTCTTT
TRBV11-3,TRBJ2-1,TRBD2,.,CASSLGTSGAYNEQFF,TGTGCCAGCAGCTTAGGGACTAGCGGGGCTTACAATGAGCAGTTCTTC
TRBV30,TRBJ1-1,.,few,CALESGLNTEAFF,TGTGCCTTGGAGTCAGGGTTGAACACTGAAGCTTTCTTT
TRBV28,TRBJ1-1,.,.,CASSLRGAAFF,TGTGCCAGCAGTTTAAGGGGGGCAGCTTTCTTT
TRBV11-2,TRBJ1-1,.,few,CASSGYVHTEAFF,TGTGCCAGCAGCGGATATGTACACACTGAAGCTTTCTTT
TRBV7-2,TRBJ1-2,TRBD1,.,CASSSGTGVNYGYTF,TGTGCCAGCAGCTCAGGGACAGGGGTTAACTATGGCTACACCTTC
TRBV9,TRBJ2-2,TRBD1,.,CASSGDRYTGELFF,TGTGCCAGCAGCGGGGACAGGTACACCGGGGAGCTGTTTTTT
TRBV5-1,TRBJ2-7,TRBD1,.,CASSLGTGNYEQYF,TGCGCCAGCAGCTTGGGGACAGGCAACTACGAGCAGTACTTC
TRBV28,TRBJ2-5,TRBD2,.,CASSLSDGGVTTRETQYF,TGTGCCAGCAGTTTATCCGACGGGGGGGTGACCACGAGAGAGACCCAGTACTTC
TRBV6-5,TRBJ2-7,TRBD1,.,CASSYGTGGSYEQYF,TGTGCCAGCAGTTACGGGACAGGGGGCTCCTACGAGCAGTACTTC
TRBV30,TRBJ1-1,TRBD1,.,CAWRQGIDTEAFF,TGTGCCTGGCGACAGGGTATTGACACTGAAGCTTTCTTT
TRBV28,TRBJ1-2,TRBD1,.,CASRTAGQSYGYTF,TGTGCCAGCAGAACCGCGGGACAGAGCTATGGCTACACCTTC
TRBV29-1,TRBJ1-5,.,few,CSVEVDSNQPQHF,TGCAGCGTTGAAGTGGATAGCAATCAGCCCCAGCATTTT
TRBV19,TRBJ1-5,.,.,CASSIDRQTSNQPQHF,TGTGCCAGTAGTATAGATCGGCAGACTAGCAATCAGCCCCAGCATTTT
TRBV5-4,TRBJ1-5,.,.,CASSLDSQPQHF,TGTGCCAGCAGCCTGGACAGCCAGCCCCAGCATTTT
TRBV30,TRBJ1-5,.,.,CAWSRGIYSNQPQHF,TGTGCCTGGAGTAGGGGGATCTATAGCAATCAGCCCCAGCATTTT
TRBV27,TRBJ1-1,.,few,CASRTQGEAFF,TGTGCCAGCAGAACTCAGGGGGAAGCTTTCTTT
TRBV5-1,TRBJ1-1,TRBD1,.,CASSIGTGGWRDTEAFF,TGCGCCAGCAGCATCGGGACAGGGGGCTGGCGGGACACTGAAGCTTTCTTT
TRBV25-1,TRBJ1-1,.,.,CASVTMTEAFF,TGTGCCAGCGTAACTATGACTGAAGCTTTCTTT
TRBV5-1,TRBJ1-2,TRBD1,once,CASSLAGTGNGYTF,TGCGCCAGCAGCTTGGCCGGGACAGGGAATGGCTACACCTTC
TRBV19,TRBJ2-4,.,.,CASSIEDWEKNIQYF,TGTGCCAGTAGTATAGAGGACTGGGAAAAAAACATTCAGTACTTC
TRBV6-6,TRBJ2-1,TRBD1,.,CASSDLGQGLLDEQFF,TGTGCCAGCAGCGACCTGGGACAGGGGTTATTGGATGAGCAGTTCTTC
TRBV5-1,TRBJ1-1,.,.,CASSLIGGDTEAFF,TGCGCCAGCAGCTTGATCGGGGGAGACACTGAAGCTTTCTTT
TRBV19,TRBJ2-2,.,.,CASKGVGARDTGELFF,TGTGCCAGTAAAGGGGTAGGAGCTCGGGACACCGGGGAGCTGTTTTTT
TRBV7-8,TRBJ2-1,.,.,CASSLATRTYNEQFF,TGTGCCAGCAGCCTTGCCACAAGGACCTACAATGAGCAGTTCTTC
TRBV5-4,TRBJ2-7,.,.,CASSSGVKQYF,TGTGCCAGCAGCTCGGGAGTCAAGCAGTACTTC
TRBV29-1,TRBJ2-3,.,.,CSVPRRWQSTDTQYF,TGCAGCGTCCCAAGGAGGTGGCAGAGCACAGATACGCAGTATTTT
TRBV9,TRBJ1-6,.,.,CASSVDTTYNSPLHF,TGTGCCAGCAGCGTAGACACGACCTATAATTCACCCCTCCACTTT
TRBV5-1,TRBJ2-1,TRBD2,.,CASSLAGGEVAGGPTYNEQFF,TGCGCCAGCAGCTTGGCCGGGGGGGAGGTAGCGGGGGGCCCCACCTACAATGAGCAGTTCTTC
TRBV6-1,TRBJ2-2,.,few,CASSEIAGELFF,TGTGCCAGCAGTGAAATTGCCGGGGAGCTGTTTTTT
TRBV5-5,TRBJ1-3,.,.,CASSLEGSYSGNTIYF,TGTGCCAGCAGCTTGGAAGGGTCCTACTCTGGAAACACCATATATTTT
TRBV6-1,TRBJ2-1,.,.,CASSVQGPGEQFF,TGTGCCAGCAGTGTACAGGGTCCCGGGGAGCAGTTCTTC
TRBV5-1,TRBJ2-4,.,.,CASSLRSPQLAKNIQYF,TGCGCCAGCAGCTTGAGAAGTCCCCAACTAGCCAAAAACATTCAGTACTTC
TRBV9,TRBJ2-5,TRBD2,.,CASSVGGSGGVETQYF,TGTGCCAGCAGCGTAGGTGGGAGCGGGGGGGTCGAGACCCAGTACTTC
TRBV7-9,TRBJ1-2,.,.,CASSLEGRGYGYTF,TGTGCCAGCAGCTTAGAGGGCAGGGGCTATGGCTACACCTTC
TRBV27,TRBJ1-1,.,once,CATQRDRWTEAFF,TGTGCCACGCAAAGGGATCGGTGGACTGAAGCTTTCTTT
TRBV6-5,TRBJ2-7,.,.,CASSYYHTGSYEQYF,TGTGCCAGCAGTTACTACCACACAGGATCCTACGAGCAGTACTTC
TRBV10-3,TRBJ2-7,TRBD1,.,CAISEGDRYYYEQYF,TGTGCCATCAGCGAAGGGGACAGGTATTACTACGAGCAGTACTTC
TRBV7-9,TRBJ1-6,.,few,CASSTNLEGRVSLHF,TGTGCCAGCAGCACCAACCTCGAGGGCAGGGTGTCCCTCCACTTT
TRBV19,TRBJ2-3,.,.,CASSTRGATDTQYF,TGTGCCAGTAGTACCAGGGGGGCCACAGATACGCAGTATTTT
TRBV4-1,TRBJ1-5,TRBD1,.,CASSQVPGTDYQPQHF,TGCGCCAGCAGCCAAGTCCCAGGGACAGATTATCAGCCCCAGCATTTT
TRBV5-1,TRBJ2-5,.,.,CASSLTFRETQYF,TGCGCCAGCAGCCTGACCTTCCGGGAGACCCAGTACTTC
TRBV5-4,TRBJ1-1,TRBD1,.,CASAGGGGAAYTEAFF,TGTGCCAGCGCCGGCGGAGGGGGCGCAGCGTACACTGAAGCTTTCTTT